Sequencing of this T cell receptor (beta chain) was carried out in a study of blood T cell repertoires in COVID-19. V was trimmed by 4 bases and J by 6 bases, leaving 13 bases between them. Germline V gene sequence: CDR1 MDHEN, CDR2 SYDVKM. CDR3 length: 13 residues. In the source study's methods: Amplified reference gene primers provided the basis for estimating nucleated cell counts. Assay: immunoSEQ multiplex PCR; the TCRdb copy retains only in-frame clones and omits some. V, J and clone size are those of that table, while D and trimming were read from the DNA. The table has 250,000 to 300,000 clones, approximately 90% seen once; the top ten hold about 2.5%. Assignment of participants to cohorts was predicated upon participant-reported clinical history.

This chain uses TRBV28 with TRBJ2-7, with D unresolved. Sequencing was performed on PBMCs or T cells enriched from blood (not recorded which). The clonotype originates from a woman in her forties with acute COVID-19. The CDR3: CASSSPLPREQYF. CDR3 DNA sequence: TGTGCCAGCAGTTCCCCCCTCCCCCGCGAGCAGTACTTC. Filled out from reference TRBV28 and TRBJ2-7, the complete variable domain reads DVKVTQSSRYLVKRTGEKVFLECVQDMDHENMFWYRQDPGLGLRLIYFSYDVKMKEKGDIPEGYSVSREKKERFSLILESASTNQTSMYLCASSSPLPREQYFGPGTRLTVT.